This T cell receptor beta chain was recorded in a study of blood T cell repertoires in COVID-19. Background on the study: T cells, B-cell-depleted T cells, or PBMCs supplied cDNA or gDNA.

Participants, about 18 to 100 years old, spanned around 25 US areas. V gave up 0 bases and J gave up 0 bases, with 10 bases separating them. CDR1 and CDR2 from the germline V gene are KGHSH and LQKENI. The CDR3 loop spans 16 amino acids. As processed by the authors: Reference gene primers were amplified, and this amplification served to estimate nucleated cell counts. Clones were sequenced by immunoSEQ multiplex PCR, and TCRdb holds only the in-frame ones, with some missing. V and J calls plus clone size are reproduced from that table; the DNA served to infer D and trimming. This table has hundreds of thousands of clones, around 85% appearing once.

The sequenced material came from PBMCs or T cells enriched from blood (not recorded which). The genes are TRBV18 and TRBJ2-3, with D maybe TRBD2 (6 bases). The source is a woman aged 25-40 years who had been exposed to COVID-19. CDR3 nucleotide sequence: TGTGCCAGCTCACCACCTAGCGGAACTAGCACAGATACGCAGTATTTT. It is translated as CASSPPSGTSTDTQYF. Full variable domain (missing parts from reference TRBV18 and TRBJ2-3): NAGVMQNPRHLVRRRGQEARLRCSPMKGHSHVYWYRQLPEEGLKFMVYLQKENIIDESGMPKERFSAEFPKEGPSILRIQQVVRGDSAAYFCASSPPSGTSTDTQYFGPGTRLTVL.